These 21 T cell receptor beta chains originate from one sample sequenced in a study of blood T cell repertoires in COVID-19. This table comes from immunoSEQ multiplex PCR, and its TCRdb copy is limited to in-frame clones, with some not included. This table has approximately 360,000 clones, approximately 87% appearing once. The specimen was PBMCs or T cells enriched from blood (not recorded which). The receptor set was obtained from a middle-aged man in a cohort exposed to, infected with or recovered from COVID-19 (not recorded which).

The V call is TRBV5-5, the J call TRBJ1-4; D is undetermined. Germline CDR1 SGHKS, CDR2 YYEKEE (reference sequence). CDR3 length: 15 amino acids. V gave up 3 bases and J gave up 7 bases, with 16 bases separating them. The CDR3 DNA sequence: TGTGCCAGCAGCTACGACACCCCGAGCGGTGAAAAACTGTTTTTT. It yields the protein CASSYDTPSGEKLFF.

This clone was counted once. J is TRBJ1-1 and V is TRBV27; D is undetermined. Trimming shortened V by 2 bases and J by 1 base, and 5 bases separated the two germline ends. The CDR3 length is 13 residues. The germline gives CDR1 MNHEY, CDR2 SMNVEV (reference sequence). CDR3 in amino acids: CASSLSRNTEAFF. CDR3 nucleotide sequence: TGTGCCAGCAGTTTAAGCCGGAACACTGAAGCTTTCTTT.

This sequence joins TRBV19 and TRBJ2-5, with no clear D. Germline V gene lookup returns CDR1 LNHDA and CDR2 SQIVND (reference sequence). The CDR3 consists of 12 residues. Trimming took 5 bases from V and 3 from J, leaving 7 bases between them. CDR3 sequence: CASSRAEETQYF. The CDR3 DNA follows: TGTGCCAGTAGTCGCGCGGAAGAGACCCAGTACTTC.

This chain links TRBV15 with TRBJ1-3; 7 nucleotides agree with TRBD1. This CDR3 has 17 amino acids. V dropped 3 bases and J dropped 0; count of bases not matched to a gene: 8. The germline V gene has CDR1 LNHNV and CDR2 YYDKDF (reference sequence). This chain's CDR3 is CATSRGGQPYSGNTIYF. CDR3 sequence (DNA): TGTGCCACCAGCAGGGGGGGACAGCCCTACTCTGGAAACACCATATATTTT. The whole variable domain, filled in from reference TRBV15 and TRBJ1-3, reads DAMVIQNPRYQVTQFGKPVTLSCSQTLNHNVMYWYQQKSSQAPKLLFHYYDKDFNNEADTPDNFQSRRPNTSFCFLDIRSPGLGDTAMYLCATSRGGQPYSGNTIYFGEGSWLTVV.

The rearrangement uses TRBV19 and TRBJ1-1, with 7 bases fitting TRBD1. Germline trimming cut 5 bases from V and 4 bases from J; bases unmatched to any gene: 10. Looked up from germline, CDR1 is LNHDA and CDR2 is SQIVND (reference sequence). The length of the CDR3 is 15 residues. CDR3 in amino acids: CASSSSQNRGTEAFF. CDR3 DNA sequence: TGTGCCAGTAGTTCCTCACAGAACAGGGGCACTGAAGCTTTCTTT.

CDR3 residues: CASRIQNYGYTF. The CDR3 region has the DNA TGTGCCAGCCGTATACAGAACTATGGCTACACCTTC. This rearrangement joins TRBV25-1 to TRBJ1-2; no reliable D call. V gave up 8 bases and J gave up 2 bases, with 9 bases separating them. This CDR3 region has 12 residues. Germline V lookup: CDR1 MGHDK, CDR2 SYGVNS.

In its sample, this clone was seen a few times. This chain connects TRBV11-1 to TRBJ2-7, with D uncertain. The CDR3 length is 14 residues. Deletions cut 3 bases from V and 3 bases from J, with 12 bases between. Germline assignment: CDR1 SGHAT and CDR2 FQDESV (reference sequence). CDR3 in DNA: TGTGCCAGCAGCTTGTATACAGATAGCTACGAGCAGTACTTC. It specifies CASSLYTDSYEQYF.

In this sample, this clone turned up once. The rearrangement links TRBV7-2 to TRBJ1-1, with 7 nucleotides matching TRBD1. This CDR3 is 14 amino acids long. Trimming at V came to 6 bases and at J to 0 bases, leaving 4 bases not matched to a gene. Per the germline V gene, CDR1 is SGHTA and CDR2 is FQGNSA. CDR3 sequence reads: CASSRDRVNTEAFF. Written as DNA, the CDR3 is TGTGCCAGCAGTCGAGACAGGGTGAACACTGAAGCTTTCTTT.

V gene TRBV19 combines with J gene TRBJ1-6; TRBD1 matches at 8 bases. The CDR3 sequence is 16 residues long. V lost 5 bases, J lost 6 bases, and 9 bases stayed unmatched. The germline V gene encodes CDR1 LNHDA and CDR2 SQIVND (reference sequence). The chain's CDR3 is CASSQGDRSRNSPLHF. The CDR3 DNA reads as TGTGCCAGTAGTCAAGGGGACAGGAGTCGTAATTCACCCCTCCACTTT.

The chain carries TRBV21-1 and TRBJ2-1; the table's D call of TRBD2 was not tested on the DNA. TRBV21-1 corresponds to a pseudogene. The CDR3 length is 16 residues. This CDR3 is CARDTSLPKGLNEQFF. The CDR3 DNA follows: TGTGCCAGAGACACTAGCCTCCCAAAAGGGCTCAATGAGCAGTTCTTC.

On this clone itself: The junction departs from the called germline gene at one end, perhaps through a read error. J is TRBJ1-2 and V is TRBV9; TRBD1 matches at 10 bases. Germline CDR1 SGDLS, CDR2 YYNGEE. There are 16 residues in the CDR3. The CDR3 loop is CASSVGGTGAKYGYTF. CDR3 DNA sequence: TGTGCCAGCAGCGTAGGAGGGACAGGGGCTAAATATGGCTACACCTTC.

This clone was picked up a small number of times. The CDR3 DNA reads as TGTGCCAGCAGTGGCCGGGACAGGGTGGGGGAGACCCAGTACTTC. Its protein product is CASSGRDRVGETQYF. The chain employs TRBV27 and TRBJ2-5; TRBD1 matches at 9 bases. The CDR3 is 15 residues long. V was clipped by 5 bases and J by 5 bases; unmatched bases: 9. The V gene's germline CDR1 is MNHEY and CDR2 SMNVEV (reference sequence).

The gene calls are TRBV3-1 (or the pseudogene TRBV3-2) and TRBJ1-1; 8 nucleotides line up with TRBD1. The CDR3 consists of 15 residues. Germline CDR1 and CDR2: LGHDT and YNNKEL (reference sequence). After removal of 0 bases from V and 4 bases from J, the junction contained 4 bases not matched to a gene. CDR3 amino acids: CASSQDQGAVTEAFF. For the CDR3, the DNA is TGTGCCAGCAGCCAAGATCAGGGGGCAGTCACTGAAGCTTTCTTT.

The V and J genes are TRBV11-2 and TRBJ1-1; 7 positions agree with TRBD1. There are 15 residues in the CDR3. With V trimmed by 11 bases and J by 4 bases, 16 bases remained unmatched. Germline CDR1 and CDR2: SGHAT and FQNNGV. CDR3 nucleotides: TGTGCCCTCCAGGAGGCAGGGGGGCCCAGCACTGAAGCTTTCTTT. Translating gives CALQEAGGPSTEAFF.

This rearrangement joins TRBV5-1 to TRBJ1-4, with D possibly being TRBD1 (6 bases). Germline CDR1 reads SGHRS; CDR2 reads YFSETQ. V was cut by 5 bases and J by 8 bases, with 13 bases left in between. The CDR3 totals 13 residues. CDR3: CASRSGTIEKLFF. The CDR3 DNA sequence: TGCGCCAGCAGGTCCGGGACAATCGAAAAACTGTTTTTT.

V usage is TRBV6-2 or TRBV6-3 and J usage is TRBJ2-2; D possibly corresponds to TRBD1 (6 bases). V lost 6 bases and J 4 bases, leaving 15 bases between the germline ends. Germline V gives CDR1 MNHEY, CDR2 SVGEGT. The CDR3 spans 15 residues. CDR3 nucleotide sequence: TGTGCCAGCAGCCGACCGAGGGGGAGCACCGGGGAGCTGTTTTTT. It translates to CASSRPRGSTGELFF.

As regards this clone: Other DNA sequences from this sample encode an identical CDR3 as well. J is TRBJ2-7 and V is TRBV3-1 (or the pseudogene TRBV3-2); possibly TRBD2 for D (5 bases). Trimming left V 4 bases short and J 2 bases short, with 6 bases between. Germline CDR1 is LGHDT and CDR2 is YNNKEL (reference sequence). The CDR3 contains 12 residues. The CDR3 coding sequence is TGTGCCAGCAGCCGAGGGACCTACGAGCAGTACTTC. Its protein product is CASSRGTYEQYF.

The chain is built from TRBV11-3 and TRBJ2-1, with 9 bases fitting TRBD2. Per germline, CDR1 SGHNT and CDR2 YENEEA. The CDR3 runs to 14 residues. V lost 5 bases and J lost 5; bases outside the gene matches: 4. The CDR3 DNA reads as TGTGCCAGCAGCCCCGGGACTAGCCACAATGAGCAGTTCTTC. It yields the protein CASSPGTSHNEQFF.

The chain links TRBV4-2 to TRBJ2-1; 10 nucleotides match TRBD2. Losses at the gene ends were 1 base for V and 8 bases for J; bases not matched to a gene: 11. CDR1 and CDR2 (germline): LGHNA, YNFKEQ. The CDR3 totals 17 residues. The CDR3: CASSQVGLAGAGYEQFF. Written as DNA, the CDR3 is TGTGCCAGCAGCCAAGTAGGGCTAGCGGGAGCCGGGTATGAGCAGTTCTTC.

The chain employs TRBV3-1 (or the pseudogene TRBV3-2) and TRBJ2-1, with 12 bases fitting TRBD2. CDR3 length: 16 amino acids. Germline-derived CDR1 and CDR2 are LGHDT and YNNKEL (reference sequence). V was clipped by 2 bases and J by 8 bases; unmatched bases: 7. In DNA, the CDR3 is TGTGCCAGCAGCCAAACCATGTCTAGCGGGAGGGATGAGCAGTTCTTC. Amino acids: CASSQTMSSGRDEQFF.

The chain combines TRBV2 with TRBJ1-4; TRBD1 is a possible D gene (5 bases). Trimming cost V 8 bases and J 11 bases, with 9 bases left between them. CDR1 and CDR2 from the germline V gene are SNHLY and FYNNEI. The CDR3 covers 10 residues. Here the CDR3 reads CASRGSKLFF. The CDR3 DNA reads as TGTGCCAGCCGGGGGTCGAAACTGTTTTTT.